This TCR beta chain was sequenced for a study of blood T cell repertoires in COVID-19. On the study more broadly: Donors in the United States, Italy and Spain gave samples during acute or convalescent COVID-19.

The V gene's germline CDR1 is MDHEN and CDR2 SYDVKM. This CDR3 region has 17 residues. J gave up 6 bases and V 6 bases, and 14 bases lay outside the gene matches. The assay was immunoSEQ multiplex PCR, and TCRdb's table has in-frame clones only and misses some. The sample shows tens of thousands of clones, under 85% of them seen only once. This sequence was found in a woman over 75 with acute or convalescent COVID-19. Sequencing was carried out using peripheral blood. The J gene is TRBJ2-3, the V gene TRBV28; 11 bases align to TRBD2. The CDR3 bases are TGTGCCAGCAGCCCATCCCCCGTGGTAGCGGGGGGGGATACGCAGTATTTT. This codes for CASSPSPVVAGGDTQYF.